A single sample is the source of the 2 T cell receptor beta chains below, sequenced in a study of persistence of HIV-infected CD4 T cells. The libraries were made with immunoSEQ version 4 in survey mode. Sequencing used immunoSEQ multiplex PCR; TCRdb keeps in-frame clones, though not all of them. In the table there are 35,000 to 45,000 clones, approximately 86% of which are singletons. Anti-CD3/anti-CD28 beads served as a nonspecific positive control stimulus. Responding CD4+ T cells were sorted by upregulation of both CD40 ligand and CD69. For these TCRs, the target antigens are not known. Here the sequenced sample was CD4+ T cells sorted from PBMCs after 18-hour stimulation, taken from a patient who received antiretroviral therapy. The receptors were gathered from an adult man with HIV who was CMV-seropositive.

The sample holds a few counts of this clone. The genes are TRBV18 and TRBJ1-2, with D possibly matching TRBD1 (5 bases). The CDR3 is made up of 15 amino acids. Between the trimmed V and J ends, which lost 1 base and 4 bases, there was a span of 13 bases. The germline gives CDR1 KGHSH, CDR2 LQKENI. CDR3 sequence: CASSPQKQAPYGYTF. CDR3 DNA: TGTGCCAGCTCACCACAGAAACAGGCCCCCTATGGCTACACCTTC.

The table lists this clone with a count of one. V is TRBV5-1 and J is TRBJ2-7, with 13 bases fitting TRBD2. This CDR3 has 20 residues. Germline V lookup: CDR1 SGHRS, CDR2 YFSETQ. J was trimmed by 3 bases and V by 1 base; bases with no gene match: 16. The CDR3 spells CASSLWTSGGGTSWDYEQYF. The CDR3 DNA reads TGCGCCAGCAGCTTGTGGACTAGCGGGGGAGGGACGTCGTGGGACTACGAGCAGTACTTC.